This entry describes one T cell receptor (beta chain). Its matching antigen is unknown. The study ran its PCR with 60 Vbeta and 13 Jbeta primers. Method: immunoSEQ multiplex PCR; TCRdb's copy keeps in-frame clones and lacks some. Of 160,000 or so clones in the sample, approximately 80% were seen once. Trimming pared 3 bases from V and 1 base from J, leaving 12 bases between. The CDR3 is 14 residues long. Germline CDR1 GTSNPN, CDR2 SVGIG (reference sequence). The sample is drawn from a study of cytomegalovirus exposure and HLA in healthy donors. Points from the study as a whole: A previous analysis found most TCR beta V segments productive roughly 87% or roughly 30% of the time. The likely origin of a cluster of highly shared sequence variants was a sequencing artifact. About 180 TCR beta chains were listed as cytomegalovirus-associated.

This TCR was recovered from a woman aged 18-29 years in good health and CMV-seronegative. The rearrangement joins TRBV30 to TRBJ1-1; the D is unclear. The source material was PBMCs. The CDR3 DNA reads as TGTGCCTGGAGGAGCGGACTTTGGAACACTGAAGCTTTCTTT. This codes for CAWRSGLWNTEAFF. Filled out from reference TRBV30 and TRBJ1-1, the complete variable domain reads SQTIHQWPATLVQPVGSPLSLECTVEGTSNPNLYWYRQAAGRGLQLLFYSVGIGQISSEVPQNLSASRPQDRQFILSSKKLLLSDSGFYLCAWRSGLWNTEAFFGQGTRLTVV.